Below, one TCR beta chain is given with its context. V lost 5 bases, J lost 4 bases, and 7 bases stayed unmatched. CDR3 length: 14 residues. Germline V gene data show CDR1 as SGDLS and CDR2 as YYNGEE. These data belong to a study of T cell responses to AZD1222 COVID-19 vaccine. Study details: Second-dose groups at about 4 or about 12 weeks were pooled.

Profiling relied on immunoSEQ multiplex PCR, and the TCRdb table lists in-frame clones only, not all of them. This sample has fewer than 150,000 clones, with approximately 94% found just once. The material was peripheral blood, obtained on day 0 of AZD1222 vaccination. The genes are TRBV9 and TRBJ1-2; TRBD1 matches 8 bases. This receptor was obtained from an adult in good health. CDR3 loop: CASRDRDRPYGYTF. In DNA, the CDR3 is TGTGCCAGCAGGGACCGGGACAGGCCCTATGGCTACACCTTC.